Below, 21 T cell receptor beta chains from the same sample are listed, as sequenced in a study of T cells in Graves' hyperthyroidism and ophthalmopathy. Amplification of TCR beta CDR3 regions used RNA as the template. A set of HTBI primers served as the primers for a first-round RT-PCR of the TCR CDR3. TCRdb re-called the multiplex PCR reads with MiXCR, one entry per CDR3 protein. The sample holds 500,000 to 650,000 distinct CDR3 sequences, about a sixth seen once. The sample taken for sequencing was blood. The receptors here all came from a woman younger than 30 with Graves' ophthalmopathy.

This clonotype was found many times. The chain joins TRBV28 to TRBJ2-3; 7 bases map to TRBD2. CDR1 is MDHEN and CDR2 is SYDVKM in the germline V gene. Trimming at V came to 2 bases and at J to 1 base, leaving 3 bases not matched to a gene. The CDR3 is 15 amino acids. Here the CDR3 reads CASSLGGVGTDTQYF. The CDR3 DNA reads as TGTGCCAGCAGTTTAGGGGGGGTCGGCACAGATACGCAGTATTTT.

The chain joins TRBV3-2 to TRBJ2-5; the table's D call TRBD2 went unverified against the DNA. TRBV3-2 is flagged as a pseudogene. The CDR3 contains 16 residues. The CDR3 DNA is TGTGCCAGCAGCCAACAAGGGACTAGCGAGAAAGAGACCCAGTACTTC. Protein sequence: CASSQQGTSEKETQYF.

This chain connects TRBV6-1 to TRBJ2-1; 8 bases line up with TRBD1. The V and J ends lost 8 bases and 3 bases, in that order; junction bases with no gene match: 6. Per germline, CDR1 MNHNS and CDR2 SASEGT. CDR3 length equals 14 residues. The CDR3 DNA reads as TGTGCCAGCGGCGAGACAGGGGACTACAATGAGCAGTTCTTC. Its translation: CASGETGDYNEQFF.

This clonotype was counted a few times. In nucleotides, the CDR3 is TGTGCCAGCAAGGGGAGTCGGACTTCACCCCTCCACTTT. Its protein is CASKGSRTSPLHF. The chain has TRBV7-2 and TRBJ1-6, with D maybe TRBD1 (5 bases). The CDR3 sequence is 13 residues long. With 7 bases removed from V and 9 bases from J, the gap between germline ends came to 13 bases. The germline V gene encodes CDR1 SGHTA and CDR2 FQGNSA.

The sample holds a few counts of this clonotype. V gene TRBV19 combines with J gene TRBJ1-1, with 7 bases matching TRBD1. Germline lookup yields CDR1 LNHDA and CDR2 SQIVND (reference sequence). Trimming cost V 0 bases and J 4 bases; bases outside gene matches: 14. This CDR3 contains 18 residues. In DNA form, the CDR3 reads TGTGCCAGTAGTATAGATCAACTACAGGGGCTGGAGAGCACTGAAGCTTTCTTT. This encodes CASSIDQLQGLESTEAFF.

In regard to this clonotype: A read error may be the cause here, since a much bigger clone is one base away. The chain links TRBV3-1 to TRBJ2-7; maybe TRBD1 (6 bases). From germline, CDR1 is LGHDT and CDR2 YNNKEL (reference sequence). The CDR3 is 15 residues long. The CDR3 is CAGSQLGTPSYEQYF. CDR3 nucleotides: TGTGCCGGCAGCCAACTAGGGACACCTTCCTACGAGCAGTACTTC.

V and J are TRBV11-2 and TRBJ2-5, with D maybe TRBD1 (6 bases). V was cut by 3 bases and J by 8 bases, with 10 bases left in between. The CDR3 totals 12 residues. From germline, CDR1 is SGHAT and CDR2 FQNNGV. The CDR3 loop is CASSFNRVTQYF. CDR3 bases: TGTGCCAGCAGCTTTAACAGGGTAACCCAGTACTTC. Full variable domain (outside the CDR3, taken from reference TRBV11-2 and TRBJ2-5): EAGVAQSPRYKIIEKRQSVAFWCNPISGHATLYWYQQILGQGPKLLIQFQNNGVVDDSQLPKDRFSAERLKGVDSTLKIQPAKLEDSAVYLCASSFNRVTQYFGPGTRLLVL.

The table lists this clonotype with many counts. The chain is built from TRBV20-1 and TRBJ2-1, with no clear D. Deletions cut 6 bases from V and 5 bases from J, with 17 bases between. The CDR3 covers 14 residues. Germline CDR1 is DFQATT and CDR2 is SNEGSKA (reference sequence). CDR3 nucleotides: TGCAGTGCCTCCCGACGTCAGGCGCACAATGAGCAGTTCTTC. Translated: CSASRRQAHNEQFF.

The chain has TRBV9 and TRBJ2-2, with D possibly TRBD1 on 5 matching bases. Germline loops: CDR1 SGDLS, CDR2 YYNGEE. The CDR3 runs 15 residues. Trimming pared 0 bases from V and 4 bases from J, leaving 10 bases between. Written as DNA, the CDR3 is TGTGCCAGCAGCGTAGAGGGGCGTTCCACCGGGGAGCTGTTTTTT. Translated, it gives CASSVEGRSTGELFF.

This chain uses TRBV6-9 with TRBJ1-2; D possibly corresponds to TRBD1 (5 bases). Germline V gene data show CDR1 as MNHGY and CDR2 as SVAAGI. The germline V and J ends were trimmed by 4 bases and 3 bases, with 12 bases remaining between them. The CDR3 sequence is 14 residues long. The CDR3 DNA sequence: TGTGCCAGCAGTTCGGGGCGCCTCGACTATGGCTACACCTTC. Translated: CASSSGRLDYGYTF.

This clonotype occurred many times. The chain has TRBV28 and TRBJ1-1; 10 nucleotides line up with TRBD1. V shed 8 bases and J 4 bases; nucleotides not matched to a gene: 10. Germline lookup yields CDR1 MDHEN and CDR2 SYDVKM. The CDR3 spans 15 residues. CDR3 bases: TGTGCCAGCGCCTCTGGACAGGGGGTTGTCACTGAAGCTTTCTTT. Protein product: CASASGQGVVTEAFF. Using reference TRBV28 and TRBJ1-1 for the parts outside the CDR3, the full variable domain is DVKVTQSSRYLVKRTGEKVFLECVQDMDHENMFWYRQDPGLGLRLIYFSYDVKMKEKGDIPEGYSVSREKKERFSLILESASTNQTSMYLCASASGQGVVTEAFFGQGTRLTVV.

At least ten counts were recorded for this clonotype. This chain links TRBV5-1 with TRBJ1-4, with D tentatively TRBD1 (6 bases). This CDR3 comprises 15 residues. V shed 0 bases and J shed 3 bases, with 9 bases lying between them. CDR1 and CDR2 from the germline V gene are SGHRS and YFSETQ. The CDR3 protein is CASSLAGASNEKLFF. DNA for the CDR3: TGCGCCAGCAGCTTGGCGGGGGCGTCTAATGAAAAACTGTTTTTT. Complete variable domain (other parts from reference TRBV5-1 and TRBJ1-4): KAGVTQTPRYLIKTRGQQVTLSCSPISGHRSVSWYQQTPGQGLQFLFEYFSETQRNKGNFPGRFSGRQFSNSRSEMNVSTLELGDSALYLCASSLAGASNEKLFFGSGTQLSVL.

This clonotype was seen a few times. The rearrangement joins TRBV11-2 to TRBJ2-7; no clear D gene. The germline V gene encodes CDR1 SGHAT and CDR2 FQNNGV. This CDR3 has 15 residues. The V and J ends lost 1 base and 3 bases respectively, with 13 bases between them. The CDR3 is CASSLVDSGDYEQYF. CDR3 bases: TGTGCCAGCAGCTTAGTGGATTCTGGGGACTACGAGCAGTACTTC.

Comments on this clonotype: The conserved final phenylalanine or tryptophan is absent from the CDR3, which likely points to a read error. V is TRBV7-3 and J is TRBJ1-1; D not certain. Germline V gives CDR1 SGHTA, CDR2 FQGTGA. Between the trimmed V and J ends, which lost 1 base and 4 bases, there was a span of 10 bases. The length of the CDR3 is 14 residues. The CDR3 is CASSLNSYGTEAFL. For the CDR3, the DNA is TGTGCCAGCAGCTTAAACAGTTATGGCACTGAAGCTTTCCTT.

Concerning this clonotype itself: A read error is possible here, since a much larger clone lies one base away. The chain couples TRBV20-1 to TRBJ2-3, with 10 bases matching TRBD2. This CDR3 comprises 18 residues. Germline V gene sequence: CDR1 DFQATT, CDR2 SNEGSKA (reference sequence). V trimming: 8 bases; J trimming: 0 bases; junction bases outside the gene matches: 17. For the CDR3, the DNA is TGCAGTCTTCCCCCGGCCCAGCGGGGGGGCTTAAGCACAGATACGCAGTATTTT. It is translated as CSLPPAQRGGLSTDTQYF.

Many counts were recorded for this clonotype. The rearrangement joins TRBV28 to TRBJ2-7; D is possibly TRBD1 (6 bases). There are 14 residues in the CDR3. The V gene's germline CDR1 is MDHEN and CDR2 SYDVKM. V was shortened by 2 bases and J by 1 base, with 9 bases between the two germline ends. The CDR3 region has the DNA TGTGCCAGCAGTTTAGACAGGCCGTCCTACGAGCAGTACTTC. It codes for CASSLDRPSYEQYF.

The rearrangement joins TRBV11-2 to TRBJ1-1; D may be TRBD1 (5 bases). The germline V gene encodes CDR1 SGHAT and CDR2 FQNNGV. V was clipped by 2 bases and J by 6 bases, with 10 bases between them. The CDR3 runs 13 residues. The CDR3 protein is CASSLSGTSEAFF. As DNA, the CDR3 is TGTGCCAGCAGCTTATCCGGGACGTCTGAAGCTTTCTTT.

This clonotype was counted many times. The V and J genes are TRBV20-1 and TRBJ2-7, with D maybe TRBD2 (5 bases). V lost 0 bases and J 4 bases, leaving 10 bases between the germline ends. In germline, CDR1 is DFQATT, CDR2 SNEGSKA (reference sequence). The CDR3 spans 13 residues. DNA for the CDR3: TGCAGTGCTAGAGATCGGCGGGTGTACGAGCAGTACTTC. The encoded protein is CSARDRRVYEQYF.

The chain combines TRBV27 with TRBJ2-7; 9 positions match TRBD2. After removal of 5 bases from V and 4 bases from J, the junction contained 6 bases not matched to a gene. The CDR3 has 14 amino acids. Per the germline V gene, CDR1 is MNHEY and CDR2 is SMNVEV (reference sequence). CDR3 protein: CASSAATSGYEQYF. CDR3 DNA: TGTGCCAGCAGTGCCGCAACTAGCGGGTACGAGCAGTACTTC.

Only a few counts were recorded for this clonotype. This chain links TRBV2 with TRBJ1-5; D is unclear. V was shortened by 1 base and J by 9 bases, with 10 bases between the two germline ends. The V gene's germline CDR1 is SNHLY and CDR2 FYNNEI. The CDR3 has 13 residues. CDR3 sequence: CASSEGSELPQHF. DNA of the CDR3: TGTGCCAGCAGTGAAGGGTCGGAGTTGCCCCAGCATTTT.

This clonotype was recorded many times. The V and J genes are TRBV20-1 and TRBJ2-1; TRBD2 matches 9 bases. The CDR3 is 15 residues long. V shed 1 base and J 0 bases; nucleotides not matched to a gene: 1. Germline CDR1 reads DFQATT; CDR2 reads SNEGSKA (reference sequence). The CDR3 nucleotides read TGCAGTGCTAGAGGTAGCGGGAGCTCCTACAATGAGCAGTTCTTC. Residues: CSARGSGSSYNEQFF.